This TCR beta chain was retrieved from a study of blood T cell repertoires in COVID-19. Original analysis: From reference gene primer amplification, estimates of nucleated cell counts were derived. The repertoire was sequenced with immunoSEQ multiplex PCR; TCRdb's copy has only in-frame clones and lacks some. Clonal size and the V and J genes are those of that table, whereas D and trimming came from the DNA. The sample has over 200,000 clones; roughly 85% are singletons. The V and J ends lost 6 bases and 11 bases, in that order; junction bases with no gene match: 13. CDR1 MNHEY and CDR2 SMNVEV come from the germline V gene (reference sequence). The CDR3 is 15 residues long. Participant reports of clinical history set cohort assignment.

The sample consisted of PBMCs or T cells enriched from blood (not recorded which). The rearrangement joins TRBV27 to TRBJ2-7; 13 nucleotides line up with TRBD2. This receptor was taken from a man in his forties who had recovered from COVID-19. CDR3: CASRTRTSGRPREYF. The CDR3 DNA sequence: TGTGCCAGCAGAACAAGGACTAGCGGGAGACCGCGGGAGTACTTC.